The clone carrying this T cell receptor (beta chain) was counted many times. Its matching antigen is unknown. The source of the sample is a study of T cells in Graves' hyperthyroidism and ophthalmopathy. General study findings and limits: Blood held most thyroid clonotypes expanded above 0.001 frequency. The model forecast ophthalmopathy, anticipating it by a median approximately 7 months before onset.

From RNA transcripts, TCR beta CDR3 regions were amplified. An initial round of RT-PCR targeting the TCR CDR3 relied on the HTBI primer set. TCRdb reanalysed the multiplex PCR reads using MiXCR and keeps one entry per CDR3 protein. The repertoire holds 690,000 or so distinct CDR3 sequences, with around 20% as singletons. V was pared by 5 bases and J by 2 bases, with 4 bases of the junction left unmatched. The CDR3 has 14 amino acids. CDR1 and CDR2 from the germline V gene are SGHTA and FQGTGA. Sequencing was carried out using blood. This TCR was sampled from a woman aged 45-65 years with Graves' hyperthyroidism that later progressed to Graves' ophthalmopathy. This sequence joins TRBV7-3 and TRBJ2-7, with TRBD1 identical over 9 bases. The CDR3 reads CASSPRQGAYEQYF. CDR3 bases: TGTGCCAGCAGCCCACGACAGGGGGCCTACGAGCAGTACTTC. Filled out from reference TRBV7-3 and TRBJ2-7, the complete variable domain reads GAGVSQTPSNKVTEKGKYVELRCDPISGHTALYWYRQSLGQGPEFLIYFQGTGAADDSGLPNDRFFAVRPEGSVSTLKIQRTERGDSAVYLCASSPRQGAYEQYFGPGTRLTVT.